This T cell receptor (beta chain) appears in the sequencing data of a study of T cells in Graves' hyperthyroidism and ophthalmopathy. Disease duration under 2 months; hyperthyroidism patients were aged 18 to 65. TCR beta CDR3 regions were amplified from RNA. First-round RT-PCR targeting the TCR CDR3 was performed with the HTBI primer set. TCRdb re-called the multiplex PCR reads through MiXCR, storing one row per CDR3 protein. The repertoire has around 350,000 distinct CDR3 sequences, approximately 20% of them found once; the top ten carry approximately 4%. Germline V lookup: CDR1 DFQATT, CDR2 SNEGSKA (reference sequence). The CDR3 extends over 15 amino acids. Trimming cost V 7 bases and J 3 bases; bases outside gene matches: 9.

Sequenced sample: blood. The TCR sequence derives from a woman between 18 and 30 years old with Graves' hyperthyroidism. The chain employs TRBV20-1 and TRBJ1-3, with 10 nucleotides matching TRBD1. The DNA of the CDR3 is TGCAGTGTCCCGGACAGGGGGGCTTATGGAAACACCATATATTTT. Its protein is CSVPDRGAYGNTIYF.